This T cell receptor beta chain was obtained from a study of blood T cells in healthy people across ages. CDR3 size: 16 residues. CDR1 and CDR2 from the germline V gene are SGDLS and YYNGEE. V lost 0 bases to trimming and J lost 3 bases, with 13 bases between them. Through a sample-barcoded 5' primer and a J-beta primer mix, a second PCR was run for about 6 to 11 cycles. Each CDR3 protein gets one entry after TCRdb re-called the 5' RACE reads with MiXCR. The data show approximately 1,000,000 distinct CDR3 sequences, with around two fifths seen just once and around 14% held by the top ten. The sequencing sample was made of blood. V gene TRBV9 combines with J gene TRBJ2-1, with TRBD1 as a possible D gene (6 bases). The source is a man aged 18 to 29 in good health. CDR3 sequence (DNA): TGTGCCAGCAGCGTAGGGCTGGGGGCAGGCTACAATGAGCAGTTCTTC. Its protein product is CASSVGLGAGYNEQFF.